The T cell receptor (beta chain) described here comes from a study of T-cell reconstitution after alpha-beta-depleted transplantation in children. The CDR3 totals 12 residues. Per the germline V gene, CDR1 is DFQATT and CDR2 is SNEGSKA (reference sequence). The germline V and J ends were trimmed by 6 bases and 7 bases, with 15 bases remaining between them. Preparing the TCRbeta library involved the use of unique molecular identifiers. Each CDR3 protein gets one entry after TCRdb re-called the PCR reads with MiXCR. The data hold hundreds of thousands of distinct CDR3 sequences, with 16% observed a single time. This clonotype was counted many times.

The chain couples TRBV20-1 to TRBJ1-2; D gene unclear. The sequence was obtained from a human donor who donated a stem cell graft to a child with acute myeloid leukemia. This material consisted of PBMCs from the stem cell graft donor, taken from the stem cell graft. The CDR3, as DNA: TGCAGTGCCGCTGCCGTAGGGCTTGGCTACACCTTC. It translates to CSAAAVGLGYTF.